The 12 T cell receptor beta chains below all came from one sample that was sequenced in a study of blood T cell repertoires in COVID-19. The repertoire was sequenced with immunoSEQ multiplex PCR; TCRdb's copy has only in-frame clones and lacks some. The table shows 75,000 to 100,000 clones, with around 87% occurring only once. Sequencing used peripheral blood. Receptors originate from a human donor with acute or convalescent COVID-19. The donor label of this sample is uncertain.

CDR3 nucleotide sequence: TGTGCCAGCTCACCAACACAGGGGGAGCAGAACAATGAGCAGTTCTTC. It translates to CASSPTQGEQNNEQFF. The J gene is TRBJ2-1, the V gene TRBV18; 8 bases are shared with TRBD1. Trimming at V came to 2 bases and at J to 5 bases, leaving 8 bases not matched to a gene. The length of the CDR3 is 16 residues. CDR1 and CDR2 (germline): KGHSH, LQKENI.

The V call is TRBV4-2, the J call TRBJ1-1; D is ambiguous. The CDR3 length is 15 residues. Germline assignment: CDR1 LGHNA and CDR2 YNFKEQ. V lost 4 bases to trimming and J lost 7 bases, with 19 bases between them. The CDR3 region has the DNA TGTGCCAGCAGCCTACAACCTAACCGGGGTAATGAAGCTTTCTTT. Its protein product is CASSLQPNRGNEAFF.

The V gene is TRBV7-3, the J gene TRBJ2-2; D unresolved. CDR1 SGHTA and CDR2 FQGTGA come from the germline V gene. This CDR3 is 13 amino acids long. With 5 bases removed from V and 4 bases from J, the gap between germline ends came to 8 bases. CDR3: CASSPLITGELFF. CDR3 DNA sequence: TGTGCCAGCAGCCCCCTTATCACCGGGGAGCTGTTTTTT.

This chain links TRBV3-1 (or the pseudogene TRBV3-2) with TRBJ2-2; no firm D call. The ends were cut back, 2 bases at V and 5 bases at J, with 9 bases in the middle. The germline gives CDR1 LGHDT, CDR2 YNNKEL (reference sequence). This CDR3 has 14 residues. The CDR3 protein is CASSQYLVTGELFF. CDR3 nucleotide sequence: TGTGCCAGCAGCCAATACTTGGTAACCGGGGAGCTGTTTTTT.

This clone was detected once. The V gene is TRBV27, the J gene TRBJ1-1, with 9 bases identical to TRBD1. Trimming removed 0 bases from V and 0 bases from J; junction bases left unmatched: 2. The CDR3 is made up of 16 amino acids. Germline lookup yields CDR1 MNHEY and CDR2 SMNVEV (reference sequence). In DNA, the CDR3 is TGTGCCAGCAGTTTATCCCGGACAGGGGTGAACACTGAAGCTTTCTTT. It yields the protein CASSLSRTGVNTEAFF.

This clone has a single count. This chain links TRBV3-1 (or the pseudogene TRBV3-2) with TRBJ1-1; the match to TRBD1 covers 10 bases. Trimming took 3 bases from V and 10 from J; bases not matched to a gene: 8. Germline CDR1 reads LGHDT; CDR2 reads YNNKEL (reference sequence). CDR3 length: 14 amino acids. The CDR3 DNA sequence: TGTGCCAGCAGCCAGACCGGGACAGGGGATGCAGCTTTCTTT. Translated, it gives CASSQTGTGDAAFF.

This chain joins TRBV30 and TRBJ1-1; weak D call: TRBD1 (6 bases). The CDR3 extends over 15 amino acids. Germline CDR1 is GTSNPN and CDR2 is SVGIG (reference sequence). Trimming took 0 bases from V and 1 from J, leaving 12 bases between them. CDR3: CAWSVPDRTNTEAFF. The DNA for the CDR3 is TGTGCCTGGAGTGTACCCGACAGGACGAACACTGAAGCTTTCTTT.

Only a few counts were recorded for this clone. The chain recombines TRBV6-5 with TRBJ1-4; 7 bases line up with TRBD1. Germline V gene sequence: CDR1 MNHEY, CDR2 SVGAGI. The CDR3 is made up of 13 amino acids. The V and J ends lost 8 bases and 8 bases, in that order; junction bases with no gene match: 8. CDR3 bases: TGTGCCAGCGGAGACAGGGATAGGGAAAAACTGTTTTTT. Its translation is CASGDRDREKLFF.

CDR3 region: CASSLGDSSYEQYF. The CDR3 region has the DNA TGTGCCAGCAGCTTGGGGGACAGCTCCTACGAGCAGTACTTC. The chain employs TRBV11-3 and TRBJ2-7; 7 nucleotides line up with TRBD1. J was trimmed by 0 bases and V by 3 bases; bases with no gene match: 2. There are 14 residues in the CDR3. Per the germline V gene, CDR1 is SGHNT and CDR2 is YENEEA.

The rearrangement links TRBV7-3 to TRBJ1-1, with D unclear. Germline V CDR1 and CDR2: SGHTA, FQGTGA. CDR3 length: 15 amino acids. Trimming took off 1 base at V and 1 base at J, with 10 bases between the two ends. In DNA, the CDR3 is TGTGCCAGCAGCTTAAACGGGCGGGGGAACACTGAAGCTTTCTTT. Its translation: CASSLNGRGNTEAFF.

V is TRBV7-9 and J is TRBJ1-3; tentative D call: TRBD1 (6 bases). The V and J ends lost 4 bases and 0 bases respectively, with 10 bases between them. The germline gives CDR1 SEHNR, CDR2 FQNEAQ (reference sequence). This CDR3 is built from 15 residues. The CDR3 protein is CASSSRDISGNTIYF. The CDR3 nucleotides are TGTGCCAGCAGCTCTAGGGACATCTCTGGAAACACCATATATTTT.

The gene calls are TRBV9 and TRBJ2-1; TRBD2 might be the D (6 bases). The CDR3 is made up of 14 amino acids. Per the germline V gene, CDR1 is SGDLS and CDR2 is YYNGEE. The germline V and J ends were trimmed by 1 base and 5 bases, with 10 bases remaining between them. CDR3 in amino acids: CASSVRLANNEQFF. The DNA for the CDR3 is TGTGCCAGCAGCGTAAGGCTAGCGAACAATGAGCAGTTCTTC.